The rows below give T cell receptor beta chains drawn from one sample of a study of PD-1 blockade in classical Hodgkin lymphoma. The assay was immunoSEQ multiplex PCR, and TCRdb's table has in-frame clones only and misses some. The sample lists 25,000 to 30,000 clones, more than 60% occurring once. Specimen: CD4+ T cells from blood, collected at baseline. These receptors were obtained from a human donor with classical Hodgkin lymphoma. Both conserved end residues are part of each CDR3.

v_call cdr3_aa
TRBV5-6 CASSLTDRGSGYTF
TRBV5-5 CASNPPDGNNEQFF
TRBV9 CASVGTPHISGANVLTF
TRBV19 CASSIDLNRAHGYTF
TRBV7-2 CASSLDRGSYEQYF
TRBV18 CASSPGDSLFQETQYF
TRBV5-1 CASSLRQSSGNTIYF
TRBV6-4 CASSAQGGGTDTQYF
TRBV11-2 CASSLEGLTTGELFF
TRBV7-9 CASSLAMQGDTEAFF
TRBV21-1 CASSRDGGPYEQYF
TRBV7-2 CASSGGLAGAYNEQFF